This entry is about one T cell receptor beta chain. Its antigen is currently unknown. Data came from immunoSEQ multiplex PCR; TCRdb stores just in-frame clones and leaves some out. Altogether about 110,000 clones are present, around 93% being singletons, with the ten largest covering roughly 0.5%. This entry is derived from a study of graft-versus-host responses after intestinal transplantation. Study information: Each transplant was multivisceral, liver-intestinal, or isolated intestinal. All of the recipients had induction that used anti-thymocyte globulin, then tacrolimus and steroids for around three years.

The length of the CDR3 is 13 residues. The germline V and J ends were trimmed by 5 bases and 6 bases, with 11 bases remaining between them. CDR1 SGHNT and CDR2 YENEEA come from the germline V gene. Study outcomes and limitations: The marrow of recipients harbored GvH clones, and ileum or blood showed some of them first. With peak circulating GvH clone levels came an association with early post-transplant HvG declines.

The rearrangement links TRBV11-3 to TRBJ2-1; D possibly uses TRBD1 or TRBD2 (5 bases each). The sequence was obtained from a human donor who received an intestinal transplant. The source material was unstimulated CD8+ T cells sorted from spleen or lymph node cells, sampled before intestinal transplant. For the CDR3, the DNA is TGTGCCAGCAGCCCCGGGGCAGGCAATGAGCAGTTCTTC. Protein: CASSPGAGNEQFF. The variable domain in full, completed from reference TRBV11-3 and TRBJ2-1, reads EAGVVQSPRYKIIEKKQPVAFWCNPISGHNTLYWYLQNLGQGPELLIRYENEEAVDDSQLPKDRFSAERLKGVDSTLKIQPAELGDSAVYLCASSPGAGNEQFFGPGTRLTVL.